The 10 T cell receptor beta chains listed next were all sequenced from one sample in a study of blood T cell repertoires in COVID-19. Sequencing used immunoSEQ multiplex PCR; TCRdb keeps in-frame clones, though not all of them. Of 300,000 to 350,000 clones listed, approximately 86% are singletons. The sample was peripheral blood. These receptors all come from a man aged 25 to 40 with COVID-19, enrolled during active disease.

The chain combines TRBV28 with TRBJ2-3; D not resolved. This CDR3 comprises 14 residues. CDR1 is MDHEN and CDR2 is SYDVKM in the germline V gene. V lost 5 bases and J lost 2, with 11 bases in between. For the CDR3, the DNA is TGTGCCAGCAGTCCCGCGCCCACCACAGATACGCAGTATTTT. Translation: CASSPAPTTDTQYF. The full variable domain, in which reference TRBV28 and TRBJ2-3 provide the parts outside the CDR3, is DVKVTQSSRYLVKRTGEKVFLECVQDMDHENMFWYRQDPGLGLRLIYFSYDVKMKEKGDIPEGYSVSREKKERFSLILESASTNQTSMYLCASSPAPTTDTQYFGPGTRLTVL.

The J gene is TRBJ2-7, the V gene TRBV6-5, with D possibly matching TRBD1 (5 bases). The CDR3 loop spans 12 amino acids. V was cut by 4 bases and J by 4 bases, with 8 bases left in between. CDR1 MNHEY and CDR2 SVGAGI come from the germline V gene. As DNA, the CDR3 is TGTGCCAGCAGTTCGACAGAGTACGAGCAGTACTTC. Amino acids: CASSSTEYEQYF.

This clone has a handful of counts. V usage is TRBV28 and J usage is TRBJ2-2, with D hard to call. The CDR3 extends over 15 amino acids. Germline values: CDR1 MDHEN, CDR2 SYDVKM. Trimming pared 2 bases from V and 4 bases from J, leaving 11 bases between. The CDR3 spells CASSLGQVSTGELFF. The CDR3 nucleotides read TGTGCCAGCAGTTTAGGGCAGGTCAGCACCGGGGAGCTGTTTTTT.

The gene calls are TRBV7-3 and TRBJ2-5, with TRBD1 matching 8 bases. The CDR3 loop spans 16 amino acids. The V gene's germline CDR1 is SGHTA and CDR2 FQGTGA. V dropped 2 bases and J dropped 3; count of bases not matched to a gene: 8. The CDR3 is CASSLSPRGPEETQYF. CDR3 sequence (DNA): TGTGCCAGCAGCTTATCGCCCAGGGGGCCCGAAGAGACCCAGTACTTC.

This clone was recorded once. The junction shows a germline mismatch at one end, possibly a read error. This chain joins TRBV4-2 and TRBJ2-3, with D perhaps TRBD2 (7 bases). The CDR3 consists of 18 residues. Looked up from germline, CDR1 is LGHNA and CDR2 is YNFKEQ. This chain's CDR3 is CASSQDFVGEGDTYTQYF. The CDR3 DNA sequence: TGTGCCAGCAGCCAAGATTTCGTTGGGGAGGGGGACACATATACGCAGTATTTT.

A single count supports this clone. The rearrangement links TRBV4-3 to TRBJ1-2; 8 bases fit TRBD1. This CDR3 is 15 amino acids long. Germline CDR1 LGHNA, CDR2 YSLEER. V was clipped by 0 bases and J by 8 bases; unmatched bases: 8. This chain's CDR3 is CASSQEGVRGQGYTF. For the CDR3, the DNA is TGCGCCAGCAGCCAAGAAGGGGTCAGGGGGCAGGGCTACACCTTC.

This rearrangement joins TRBV7-2 to TRBJ2-1; tentative D call: TRBD2 (5 bases). Trimming took off 8 bases at V and 0 bases at J, with 5 bases between the two ends. CDR3 length: 12 residues. The germline gives CDR1 SGHTA, CDR2 FQGNSA. The CDR3: CASGSSYNEQFF. DNA for the CDR3: TGTGCCAGCGGGAGCTCCTACAATGAGCAGTTCTTC.

With respect to this clone: An end of the junction does not agree with germline; a read error may underlie this. The genes are TRBV7-2 and TRBJ2-3, with TRBD2 matching over 10 bases. Germline-derived CDR1 and CDR2 are SGHTA and FQGNSA. CDR3 length: 17 amino acids. The CDR3 DNA reads as TGTGCCAGCAGCCTAGCGACTAGCGGGCGATACACAGATACGCAGTATTTT. Its translation: CASSLATSGRYTDTQYF.

V and J are TRBV15 and TRBJ1-1; D may be TRBD1 (6 bases). From germline, CDR1 is LNHNV and CDR2 YYDKDF (reference sequence). CDR3 size: 16 residues. V was trimmed by 6 bases and J by 1 base, leaving 18 bases between them. The DNA of the CDR3 is TGTGCCACCAGTCAAAGACAGGTGACCCCGAACACTGAAGCTTTCTTT. This translates into CATSQRQVTPNTEAFF.

Here the CDR3 reads CASSQATMGTGSEKLFF. The CDR3 DNA follows: TGTGCCAGCAGCCAAGCTACGATGGGAACAGGGAGTGAAAAACTGTTTTTT. The rearrangement links TRBV3-1 (or the pseudogene TRBV3-2) to TRBJ1-4; D might be TRBD1 (6 bases). Germline CDR1 is LGHDT and CDR2 is YNNKEL (reference sequence). The CDR3 length is 17 residues. Trimming left V 1 base short and J 7 bases short, with 19 bases between.